One and the same sample provided the 10 T cell receptor beta chains below, sequenced in a study of regulatory T cells in long-lasting Graves disease. HTBI primers from iRepertoire and Arm-PCR of CDR3 regions yielded the TCR beta libraries. TCRdb ran MiXCR on the multiplex PCR reads and lists one entry per CDR3 protein. The sample carries around 510,000 distinct CDR3 sequences, less than 25% recorded once. Time point of the sample: persistent/refractory GD, antithyroid drugs over 5 years with positive TRAb. Construction of the TCR library relied on RNA isolated from PBMCs. The sequencing here drew on peripheral blood mononuclear cells (PBMCs), taken when the disease was refractory, from a patient treated with antithyroid drugs. The source is a female donor with Graves disease.

V and J are TRBV6-2 or TRBV6-3 and TRBJ2-7; TRBD2 aligns across 7 bases. This CDR3 has 15 residues. The germline V gene has CDR1 MNHEY and CDR2 SVGEGT. V was clipped by 2 bases and J by 2 bases; unmatched bases: 6. The CDR3 reads CASSYSGKLTYEQYF. The DNA of the CDR3 is TGTGCCAGCAGTTACAGCGGGAAACTTACCTACGAGCAGTACTTC.

J is TRBJ1-6 and V is TRBV6-5; D unclear. The length of the CDR3 is 17 residues. V was clipped by 0 bases and J by 6 bases, with 15 bases between them. The germline V gene has CDR1 MNHEY and CDR2 SVGAGI. The CDR3 sequence: CASSYSMNGVGNSPLHF. DNA for the CDR3: TGTGCCAGCAGTTACTCGATGAACGGGGTCGGTAATTCACCCCTCCACTTT.

This clonotype was counted at least ten times. The gene calls are TRBV5-6 and TRBJ2-7; D may be TRBD2 (5 bases). The CDR3 totals 14 residues. Per the germline V gene, CDR1 is SGHDT and CDR2 is YYEEEE. V was pared by 0 bases and J by 4 bases, with 11 bases between. The CDR3 DNA sequence: TGTGCCAGCAGCTTGGGAGGGTTCTGGTACGAGCAGTACTTC. Encoded protein: CASSLGGFWYEQYF.

The V gene is TRBV20-1, the J gene TRBJ2-7; 11 bases are a match to TRBD2. The ends lost 5 bases at V and 4 bases at J; junction bases unmatched: 4. Germline lookup yields CDR1 DFQATT and CDR2 SNEGSKA (reference sequence). The CDR3 runs to 13 residues. CDR3: CSAATSGAYEQYF. CDR3 DNA: TGCAGTGCTGCGACTAGCGGGGCTTACGAGCAGTACTTC.

Many counts were recorded for this clonotype. J is TRBJ2-4 and V is TRBV3-1; D gene ambiguous. Trimming left V 2 bases short and J 3 bases short, with 14 bases between. The CDR3 length is 16 residues. Germline CDR1 LGHDT, CDR2 YNNKEL (reference sequence). CDR3 DNA: TGTGCCAGCAGCCAAAAACTCACGGTTGGCAAAAACATTCAGTACTTC. Protein: CASSQKLTVGKNIQYF.

This clonotype came up a few times. The J gene is TRBJ2-7, the V gene TRBV5-1; TRBD1 matches 7 bases. From germline, CDR1 is SGHRS and CDR2 YFSETQ. V was clipped by 4 bases and J by 4 bases; unmatched bases: 8. The CDR3 runs to 14 residues. The CDR3 protein is CASSPVGQEYEQYF. In nucleotides, the CDR3 is TGCGCCAGCAGCCCGGTAGGACAGGAATACGAGCAGTACTTC.

As to this clonotype: Mismatch with germline at one junction end may stem from a read error. The chain has TRBV7-9 and TRBJ1-1; no firm D call. This CDR3 comprises 16 residues. Per germline, CDR1 SEHNR and CDR2 FQNEAQ (reference sequence). The CDR3 DNA sequence: TGTGCCAGCAGCTTAGTTATTTCAGAGATGAACACCGAAGCTTTCTTT. It codes for CASSLVISEMNTEAFF.

This clonotype was observed a handful of times. V and J are TRBV4-1 and TRBJ2-7, with 8 positions matching TRBD2. Germline CDR1 and CDR2: MGHRA and YSYEKL. The V segment lost 0 bases and the J segment 5 bases; nucleotides outside the gene matches: 15. This CDR3 is 18 amino acids long. Here the CDR3 DNA reads TGCGCCAGCAGCCAAGATCCTGGGACTAGTGCGGGGATCCACGAGCAGTACTTC. As protein: CASSQDPGTSAGIHEQYF.

This clonotype occurred many times. The chain uses TRBV7-2 and TRBJ2-7; D not resolved. CDR1 SGHTA and CDR2 FQGNSA come from the germline V gene. There are 13 residues in the CDR3. V was shortened by 2 bases and J by 4 bases, with 9 bases between the two germline ends. This CDR3 reads CASSLPPMYEQYF. CDR3 nucleotides: TGTGCCAGCAGCTTACCACCTATGTACGAGCAGTACTTC.

The chain is built from TRBV15 and TRBJ1-2, with 7 bases that match TRBD1. CDR1 and CDR2 from the germline V gene are LNHNV and YYDKDF (reference sequence). The CDR3 spans 15 residues. The junction had 6 bases not matched to a gene; V was cut back by 1 base and J by 4 bases. Here the CDR3 DNA reads TGTGCCACCAGCAGAGGAAGGGGACAGTTCTATGGCTACACCTTC. Residues: CATSRGRGQFYGYTF.